The 8 T cell receptor beta chains presented below share a single source sample, sequenced in a study of T cell responses to AZD1222 COVID-19 vaccine listed by TCRdb under 2021. The library was built by means of the immunoSEQ multiplex PCR assay. Drawn from immuneACCESS, this table holds only the in-frame rearrangements with V and J called that TCRdb kept. Clones are partly lost; checked studies trace under half to an unresolved V gene and leave the rest unexplained. For this sample the table gives approximately 150,000 clones, of which roughly 88% were detected only once. The ten largest clones represent roughly 4% of the sample. Explained via the paper, the time point label denotes: about 28 days (+/-7) after the second vaccine dose. The specimen comprised peripheral blood, sampled 28 days after the second AZD1222 dose. The source of these receptors is an adult who received the AZD1222 COVID-19 vaccine.

This chain uses TRBV13 with TRBJ1-5; D is unclear. The V and J ends lost 7 bases and 2 bases respectively, with 15 bases between them. Germline V lookup: CDR1 PRHDT, CDR2 FYEKMQ (reference sequence). The CDR3 has 15 residues. The CDR3 DNA sequence: TGTGCCAGCACCCTAAGCAGGTTAGGCAATCAGCCCCAGCATTTT. Translated, it gives CASTLSRLGNQPQHF.

V usage is TRBV16 and J usage is TRBJ1-4; D unclear. This CDR3 comprises 16 residues. The V end lost 4 bases, the J end lost 1 base, and 13 bases lay between the germline ends. Germline V lookup: CDR1 KGHSY, CDR2 FQNENV. The CDR3 spells CASSPGRAQTNEKLFF. In DNA form, the CDR3 reads TGTGCCAGCAGCCCCGGGAGGGCACAAACTAATGAAAAACTGTTTTTT.

This rearrangement joins TRBV30 to TRBJ2-1, with TRBD2 matching 11 bases. Germline CDR1 reads GTSNPN; CDR2 reads SVGIG (reference sequence). CDR3 length equals 19 residues. This CDR3 reads CTHTPPLAGGSSSYNEQFF. Here the CDR3 DNA reads TGTACTCATACACCCCCCTTAGCGGGGGGGTCTAGCTCCTACAATGAGCAGTTCTTC. Looking up the rest from reference TRBV30 and TRBJ2-1 gives the full variable domain: SQTIHQWPATLVQPVGSPLSLECTVEGTSNPNLYWYRQAAGRGLQLLFYSVGIGQISSEVPQNLSASRPQDRQFILSSKKLLLSDSGFYLCTHTPPLAGGSSSYNEQFFGPGTRLTVL.

This chain joins TRBV6-5 and TRBJ1-2; D perhaps matches TRBD1 (5 bases). The CDR3 consists of 13 residues. V was clipped by 6 bases and J by 2 bases, with 10 bases between them. From germline, CDR1 is MNHEY and CDR2 SVGAGI. CDR3 protein: CASRQPGNYGYTF. The CDR3, as DNA: TGTGCCAGCAGGCAGCCAGGGAACTATGGCTACACCTTC.

CDR3 in amino acids: CASSSTGTRSFFKQYF. The CDR3 nucleotides are TGTGCCAGCAGCTCAACGGGGACTAGATCTTTCTTCAAGCAGTACTTC. This chain connects TRBV11-2 to TRBJ2-7; TRBD2 aligns across 8 bases. Trimming took 4 bases from V and 8 from J; bases not matched to a gene: 16. The CDR3 covers 16 residues. CDR1 and CDR2 (germline): SGHAT, FQNNGV.

The chain recombines TRBV5-6 with TRBJ2-3; TRBD1 agrees at 9 bases. The junction had 8 bases not matched to a gene; V was cut back by 4 bases and J by 5 bases. The CDR3 contains 15 residues. CDR1 is SGHDT and CDR2 is YYEEEE in the germline V gene. The CDR3 region is CASSQSGTGLDTQYF. CDR3 DNA sequence: TGTGCCAGCAGCCAATCCGGGACAGGGTTAGATACGCAGTATTTT.

V gene TRBV20-1 combines with J gene TRBJ2-3; D is undetermined. The CDR3 loop spans 12 amino acids. The germline V and J ends were trimmed by 3 bases and 0 bases, with 4 bases remaining between them. Germline V gene lookup returns CDR1 DFQATT and CDR2 SNEGSKA (reference sequence). In DNA form, the CDR3 reads TGCAGTGCTAGTTGGAGCACAGATACGCAGTATTTT. Translating gives CSASWSTDTQYF.

A remark on this clone: The sample has other DNA sequences that encode this CDR3 too. Written as DNA, the CDR3 is TGTGCCAGTTCACAGGGAAATCAGCCCCAGCATTTT. It codes for CASSQGNQPQHF. This sequence joins TRBV19 and TRBJ1-5; a possible D gene is TRBD1 (6 bases). The CDR3 sequence is 12 residues long. Deletions cut 8 bases from V and 4 bases from J, with 9 bases between. Germline V gene data show CDR1 as LNHDA and CDR2 as SQIVND (reference sequence).